This TCR beta chain derives from a study of blood T cell repertoires in COVID-19. Background on the study: The United States, Italy and Spain supplied acute and convalescent COVID-19 samples. T cells, B-cell-depleted T cells, or PBMCs supplied cDNA or gDNA.

Assay: immunoSEQ multiplex PCR; the TCRdb copy retains only in-frame clones and omits some. The sample includes 230,000 or so clones, around 80% seen only once; the top ten take under 1.5%. Looked up from germline, CDR1 is MDHEN and CDR2 is SYDVKM. The CDR3 is made up of 15 amino acids. V shed 4 bases, J shed 8 bases, and the junction held 10 bases outside the gene matches. The J gene is TRBJ2-1, the V gene TRBV28; TRBD2 aligns across 8 bases. This sequence originates from a woman between 40 and 55 years old who had recovered from COVID-19. Material: peripheral blood. Here the CDR3 reads CASSYPQRGRDEQFF. CDR3 coding DNA: TGTGCCAGCAGTTACCCTCAGCGGGGGCGGGATGAGCAGTTCTTC.